The sequence of this T cell receptor (beta chain) was determined in a study of STAT5B mutations in CD4+ large granular lymphocyte leukemia. Sequencing was at survey level. Produced via immunoSEQ multiplex PCR; TCRdb's table is partial and in-frame only. The table records 20,000 to 25,000 clones, 60% to 80% of them present only once. On this clone: As yet, its antigen is unknown.

Study outcomes and limitations: Main leukemic clonotypes were patient-specific, but roughly 26% appeared at low frequency elsewhere. TRBV06-family usage was enriched in top patient clones (8/27) versus controls (2/35).

This CDR3 has 17 amino acids. Germline CDR1 reads SEHNR; CDR2 reads FQNEAQ (reference sequence). J was trimmed by 4 bases and V by 5 bases; bases with no gene match: 9. The receptor comes from a human donor in good health. The chain employs TRBV7-9 and TRBJ2-5, with 14 nucleotides matching TRBD2. Sequenced material: CD4+ T cells from blood buffy coats. CDR3 nucleotide sequence: TGTGCCAGCAGCCAACGACTAGCGGGGGGGCCAGGAGAGACCCAGTACTTC. Residues: CASSQRLAGGPGETQYF.